This T cell receptor beta chain was sequenced for a study of cytomegalovirus exposure and HLA in healthy donors. The study ran its PCR with 60 Vbeta and 13 Jbeta primers. Some clones are missing from TCRdb's copy, which holds only in-frame ones; the method was immunoSEQ multiplex PCR. This sample has about 130,000 clones, with around two thirds found just once. This CDR3 region has 15 residues. Germline V gene sequence: CDR1 SEHNR, CDR2 FQNEAQ (reference sequence). Notes on the study in general: As a later analysis revealed, the rate of TCR association differed by HLA locus, with DRB1 most and HLA-C fewest. HLA alleles showed associations with 16,951 TCR beta sequences in a later analysis, at a 0.05 false discovery rate.

In regard to this clone: Its antigen is still unknown. The junction differs from germline at one of its ends, possibly a read error.

The source of this sequence is a human donor in good health. The material sequenced was PBMCs. The chain recombines TRBV7-9 with TRBJ1-2; the match to TRBD1 covers 9 bases. The CDR3 here is CSSSSVQGAPHGYTF. Written as DNA, the CDR3 is TGTTCCAGCAGCTCCGTACAGGGGGCTCCCCATGGCTACACCTTC.